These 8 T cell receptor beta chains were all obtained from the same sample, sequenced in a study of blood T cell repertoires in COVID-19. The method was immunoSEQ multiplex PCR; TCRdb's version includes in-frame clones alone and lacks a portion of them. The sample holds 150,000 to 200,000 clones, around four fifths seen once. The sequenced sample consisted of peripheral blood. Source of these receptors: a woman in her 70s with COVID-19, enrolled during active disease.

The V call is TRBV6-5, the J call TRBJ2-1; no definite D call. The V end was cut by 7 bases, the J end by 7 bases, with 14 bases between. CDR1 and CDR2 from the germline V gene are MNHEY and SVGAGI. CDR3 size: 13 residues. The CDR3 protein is CASIARWSNEQFF. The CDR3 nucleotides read TGTGCCAGCATCGCCAGGTGGTCGAATGAGCAGTTCTTC.

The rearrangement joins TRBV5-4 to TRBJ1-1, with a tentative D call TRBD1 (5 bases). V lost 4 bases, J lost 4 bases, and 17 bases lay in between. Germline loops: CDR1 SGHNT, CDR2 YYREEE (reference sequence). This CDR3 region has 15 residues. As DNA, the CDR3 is TGTGCCAGCAGCATTTACCAGGGAAGGGGCACTGAAGCTTTCTTT. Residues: CASSIYQGRGTEAFF.

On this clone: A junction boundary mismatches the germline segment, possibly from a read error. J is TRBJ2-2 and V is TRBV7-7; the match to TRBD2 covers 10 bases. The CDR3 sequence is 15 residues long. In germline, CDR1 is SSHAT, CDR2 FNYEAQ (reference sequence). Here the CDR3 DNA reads TGTGCTAGCAGCTTAGCGGGAGGAAGGACCGGGGAGCTGTTTTTT. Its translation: CASSLAGGRTGELFF.

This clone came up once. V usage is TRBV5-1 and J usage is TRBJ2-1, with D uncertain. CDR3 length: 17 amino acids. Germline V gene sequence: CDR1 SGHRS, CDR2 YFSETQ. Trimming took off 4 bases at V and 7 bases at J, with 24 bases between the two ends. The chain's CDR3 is CASSLVSGQIFGNEQFF. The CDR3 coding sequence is TGCGCCAGCAGCCTGGTTTCTGGGCAGATTTTTGGAAATGAGCAGTTCTTC.

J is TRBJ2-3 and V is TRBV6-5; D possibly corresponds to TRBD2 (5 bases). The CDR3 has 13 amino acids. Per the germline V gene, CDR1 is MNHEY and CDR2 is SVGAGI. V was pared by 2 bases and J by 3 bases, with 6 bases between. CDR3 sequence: CASSYRETDTQYF. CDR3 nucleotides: TGTGCCAGCAGTTACCGGGAAACAGATACGCAGTATTTT.

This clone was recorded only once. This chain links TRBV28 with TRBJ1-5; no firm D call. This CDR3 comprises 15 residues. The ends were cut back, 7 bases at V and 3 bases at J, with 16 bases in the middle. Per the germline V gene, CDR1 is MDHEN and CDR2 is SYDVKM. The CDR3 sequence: CASTPTGGHNQPQHF. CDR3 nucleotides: TGTGCCAGCACCCCCACCGGAGGCCACAATCAGCCCCAGCATTTT. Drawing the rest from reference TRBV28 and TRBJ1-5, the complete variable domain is DVKVTQSSRYLVKRTGEKVFLECVQDMDHENMFWYRQDPGLGLRLIYFSYDVKMKEKGDIPEGYSVSREKKERFSLILESASTNQTSMYLCASTPTGGHNQPQHFGDGTRLSIL.

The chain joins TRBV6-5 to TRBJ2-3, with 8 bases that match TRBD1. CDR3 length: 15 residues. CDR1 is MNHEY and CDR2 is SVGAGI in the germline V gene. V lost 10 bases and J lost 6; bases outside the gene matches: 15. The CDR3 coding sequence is TGTGCCACCACCCTAAGACAGGGGCGAGGCGATACGCAGTATTTT. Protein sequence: CATTLRQGRGDTQYF.

CDR3 DNA: TGTGCCAGCAGTCCAGGGCAGGAGACCTATAATTCACCCCTCCACTTT. Translation: CASSPGQETYNSPLHF. The J gene is TRBJ1-6, the V gene TRBV2; D possibly corresponds to TRBD1 (5 bases). Looked up from germline, CDR1 is SNHLY and CDR2 is FYNNEI. The CDR3 totals 16 residues. Between the trimmed V and J ends, which lost 5 bases and 2 bases, there was a span of 13 bases.